These 21 T cell receptor beta chains came from one sample sequenced in a study of blood T cell repertoires in COVID-19. Only in-frame clones appear in the TCRdb table, and some are missing; sequencing was by immunoSEQ multiplex PCR. Altogether more than 300,000 clones are present, around 86% being singletons, with the ten largest covering approximately 5%. Sequencing input: PBMCs or T cells enriched from blood (not recorded which). Receptor source: a woman aged 45-65 years who had recovered from COVID-19.

V gene TRBV7-2 combines with J gene TRBJ2-2, with 8 positions matching TRBD2. This CDR3 spans 16 amino acids. Trimming at V came to 4 bases and at J to 7 bases, leaving 11 bases not matched to a gene. Germline lookup yields CDR1 SGHTA and CDR2 FQGNSA. Here the CDR3 DNA reads TGTGCCAGCAGCTACAGACTAGCGAGCCGCCTCGGGGAGCTGTTTTTT. Its translation: CASSYRLASRLGELFF.

V usage is TRBV18 and J usage is TRBJ1-5, with TRBD1 matching over 9 bases. The CDR3 consists of 15 residues. CDR1 and CDR2 (germline): KGHSH, LQKENI. V lost 5 bases to trimming and J lost 3 bases; unmatched junction nucleotides: 5. The DNA of the CDR3 is TGTGCCAGCTCAAAGGGGACAGGGATCAATCAGCCCCAGCATTTT. Translation: CASSKGTGINQPQHF.

The genes are TRBV19 and TRBJ2-2, with 10 positions matching TRBD1. J lost 7 bases, V lost 10 bases, and 9 bases had no gene match. Germline assignment: CDR1 LNHDA and CDR2 SQIVND (reference sequence). The CDR3 is 14 amino acids. The CDR3 nucleotides are TGTGCCACTAAGACCGGGACAGGGGTCGGGGAGCTGTTTTTT. Translation: CATKTGTGVGELFF.

CDR3 sequence (DNA): TGTGCCAGCAGCTTGGGTAGATCCTACGAGCAGTACTTC. Protein: CASSLGRSYEQYF. This sequence joins TRBV5-6 and TRBJ2-7; no clear D gene. Germline V gives CDR1 SGHDT, CDR2 YYEEEE. This CDR3 is 13 amino acids long. V shed 0 bases and J shed 1 base, with 5 bases lying between them.

CDR3 protein: CASSLEGSSYNEQFF. The CDR3 DNA sequence: TGTGCCAGCAGTCTAGAGGGCAGCTCCTACAATGAGCAGTTCTTC. The genes are TRBV7-3 and TRBJ2-1, with a weak D call TRBD2 (5 bases). V dropped 6 bases and J dropped 0 bases, with 12 bases sitting between them. Per the germline V gene, CDR1 is SGHTA and CDR2 is FQGTGA. This CDR3 contains 15 residues.

The CDR3 DNA reads as TGCAGCGCGTCTAGGGAACTAGGGAGGAATGAGCAGTTCTTC. This codes for CSASRELGRNEQFF. The rearrangement uses TRBV29-1 and TRBJ2-1; D might be TRBD2 (6 bases). Trimming took 7 bases from V and 7 from J, leaving 20 bases between them. Germline CDR1 SQVTM, CDR2 ANQGSEA. The CDR3 length is 14 residues.

This clone was detected only once. V is TRBV5-1 and J is TRBJ1-2, with TRBD1 identical over 8 bases. Germline lookup yields CDR1 SGHRS and CDR2 YFSETQ. V was clipped by 4 bases and J by 8 bases; unmatched bases: 10. This CDR3 spans 14 amino acids. The CDR3 DNA reads TGCGCCAGCAGCACAGGGACAGGTGCGGGAGGCTACACCTTC. As protein: CASSTGTGAGGYTF.

The CDR3 DNA follows: TGCGCCAGCAGCTTACGGTCCGGGAGTCACAGCGAGCAGTACTTC. Protein product: CASSLRSGSHSEQYF. The chain carries TRBV5-1 and TRBJ2-7, with a tentative D call TRBD2 (6 bases). The CDR3 runs 15 residues. Trimming pared 2 bases from V and 6 bases from J, leaving 18 bases between. Germline loops: CDR1 SGHRS, CDR2 YFSETQ.

A few counts support this clone. The chain is built from TRBV5-1 and TRBJ2-7, with 11 bases that match TRBD1. V lost 4 bases, J lost 3 bases, and 3 bases stayed unmatched. The CDR3 totals 14 residues. Germline V gene data show CDR1 as SGHRS and CDR2 as YFSETQ. The CDR3 reads CASSMGTGGYEQYF. In DNA form, the CDR3 reads TGCGCCAGCAGCATGGGGACAGGGGGCTACGAGCAGTACTTC.

The chain carries TRBV3-1 (or the pseudogene TRBV3-2) and TRBJ1-2; 9 bases are shared with TRBD1. The CDR3 has 19 residues. Trimming cost V 2 bases and J 8 bases; bases outside gene matches: 21. Germline V gene sequence: CDR1 LGHDT, CDR2 YNNKEL (reference sequence). DNA for the CDR3: TGTGCCAGCAGCCAAACACCCGACCGGGACAGGGAAAGACGAACGGGCTACACCTTC. As protein: CASSQTPDRDRERRTGYTF.

This clone came up once. The chain carries TRBV6-1 and TRBJ1-2, with D maybe TRBD1 (5 bases). The CDR3 loop spans 14 amino acids. Germline V gives CDR1 MNHNS, CDR2 SASEGT. V was clipped by 3 bases and J by 4 bases, with 12 bases between them. CDR3 loop: CASSDGQPSYGYTF. CDR3 in DNA: TGTGCCAGCAGTGATGGACAACCATCCTATGGCTACACCTTC.

The chain is built from TRBV4-3 and TRBJ1-1, with 7 bases lining up with TRBD1. CDR3 length: 16 amino acids. Trimming at V came to 1 base and at J to 1 base, leaving 6 bases not matched to a gene. Germline CDR1 is LGHNA and CDR2 is YSLEER. CDR3 protein: CASSQGDSRPNTEAFF. CDR3 coding DNA: TGCGCCAGCAGCCAAGGGGACAGTAGACCGAACACTGAAGCTTTCTTT.

There are a few counts of this clone. The chain uses TRBV27 and TRBJ1-2; D might be TRBD1 (5 bases). Per germline, CDR1 MNHEY and CDR2 SMNVEV (reference sequence). Trimming stripped 4 bases from V and 2 bases from J, with 14 bases between. The CDR3 spans 15 residues. The CDR3 DNA reads TGTGCCAGCAGTTCACAACCTAGGACAAACTATGGCTACACCTTC. This encodes CASSSQPRTNYGYTF.

V and J are TRBV5-1 and TRBJ2-7; the match to TRBD1 covers 10 bases. Germline CDR1 and CDR2: SGHRS and YFSETQ. The length of the CDR3 is 14 residues. V dropped 6 bases and J dropped 5; count of bases not matched to a gene: 8. This chain's CDR3 is CASTTFGTGDEQYF. The CDR3 DNA follows: TGCGCCAGCACTACGTTCGGGACAGGGGACGAGCAGTACTTC.

The genes are TRBV15 and TRBJ2-4; D possibly corresponds to TRBD1 (5 bases). The CDR3 length is 15 residues. Germline V gene sequence: CDR1 LNHNV, CDR2 YYDKDF (reference sequence). V was trimmed by 4 bases and J by 8 bases, leaving 18 bases between them. CDR3 residues: CATSTRGAGSYIQYF. The CDR3 DNA reads as TGTGCCACCAGCACCCGTGGGGCAGGAAGTTACATTCAGTACTTC.

The chain employs TRBV2 and TRBJ2-7; 10 nucleotides align to TRBD1. The CDR3 totals 14 residues. V shed 4 bases and J 4 bases; nucleotides not matched to a gene: 4. Germline V CDR1 and CDR2: SNHLY, FYNNEI. The CDR3 bases are TGTGCCAGCAGTGTTGACAGGGGGCTGTACGAGCAGTACTTC. Translated, it gives CASSVDRGLYEQYF.

The gene calls are TRBV6-2 or TRBV6-3 and TRBJ1-1; no reliable D call. The CDR3 contains 14 residues. CDR1 MNHEY and CDR2 SVGEGT come from the germline V gene. V lost 7 bases and J lost 1, with 13 bases in between. CDR3 in amino acids: CASTPAGRNTEAFF. CDR3 nucleotides: TGTGCCAGCACCCCCGCGGGGAGGAACACTGAAGCTTTCTTT.

The genes are TRBV7-2 and TRBJ1-5; D may be TRBD1 (5 bases). This CDR3 has 15 amino acids. Germline lookup yields CDR1 SGHTA and CDR2 FQGNSA. Trimming stripped 5 bases from V and 3 bases from J, with 14 bases between. CDR3 nucleotide sequence: TGTGCCAGCAGCCCCACCCAGGGATCCAATCAGCCCCAGCATTTT. It codes for CASSPTQGSNQPQHF.

The J gene is TRBJ1-4, the V gene TRBV27; D is perhaps TRBD1 (6 bases). This CDR3 has 14 amino acids. The germline V and J ends were trimmed by 6 bases and 3 bases, with 11 bases remaining between them. Germline V gene sequence: CDR1 MNHEY, CDR2 SMNVEV (reference sequence). In DNA form, the CDR3 reads TGTGCCAGCAGCAACAGGGTTCCTAATGAAAAACTGTTTTTT. It translates to CASSNRVPNEKLFF.

The CDR3 is CASSREMTPMNTEAFF. The CDR3 nucleotides read TGCGCCAGCAGCCGGGAGATGACACCAATGAACACTGAAGCTTTCTTT. The chain employs TRBV4-3 and TRBJ1-1; D remains ambiguous. Between the trimmed V and J ends, which lost 4 bases and 0 bases, there was a span of 15 bases. The CDR3 length is 16 residues. The germline CDR1 and CDR2 sequences are LGHNA and YSLEER.

J is TRBJ1-5 and V is TRBV18, with D possibly being TRBD1 (6 bases). This CDR3 is 14 amino acids long. Germline V gene data show CDR1 as KGHSH and CDR2 as LQKENI. Trimming stripped 2 bases from V and 7 bases from J, with 12 bases between. CDR3 loop: CASSPRSDSQPQHF. Written as DNA, the CDR3 is TGTGCCAGCTCACCAAGATCGGACAGCCAGCCCCAGCATTTT.